This T cell receptor beta chain was identified in a study of blood T cells in healthy people across ages. At the level of the study: The capture of about one barcoded beta molecule per two T cells was achieved by template switching. Overall study results and limits: PBMCs went unsorted, and a conclusive naive versus antigen-experienced comparison was therefore prevented. Estimates of diversity drawn from one million T cells were considered underestimates. Naive T cell percentage strongly correlated with TCR beta diversity.

Alongside a J-beta primer mix, a sample-barcoded 5' primer served in a second PCR lasting about 7 to 11 cycles. Via MiXCR, TCRdb re-called the 5' RACE reads, giving one row per CDR3 protein. The top ten clones hold 30% to 35% of a sample with hundreds of thousands of distinct CDR3 sequences, 49% of them seen once. Details on this clonotype: Its antigen is still unknown.

The V end lost 1 base, the J end lost 0 bases, and 9 bases lay between the germline ends. This CDR3 region has 14 residues. CDR1 is SQVTM and CDR2 is ANQGSEA in the germline V gene. The chain has TRBV29-1 and TRBJ2-5, with D possibly TRBD2 on 5 matching bases. The sample was blood. The TCR sequence derives from a woman aged 55 to 70 in good health. The CDR3 DNA reads TGCAGCGTTGAAGGCGGCGGGTACCAAGAGACCCAGTACTTC. Protein sequence: CSVEGGGYQETQYF.